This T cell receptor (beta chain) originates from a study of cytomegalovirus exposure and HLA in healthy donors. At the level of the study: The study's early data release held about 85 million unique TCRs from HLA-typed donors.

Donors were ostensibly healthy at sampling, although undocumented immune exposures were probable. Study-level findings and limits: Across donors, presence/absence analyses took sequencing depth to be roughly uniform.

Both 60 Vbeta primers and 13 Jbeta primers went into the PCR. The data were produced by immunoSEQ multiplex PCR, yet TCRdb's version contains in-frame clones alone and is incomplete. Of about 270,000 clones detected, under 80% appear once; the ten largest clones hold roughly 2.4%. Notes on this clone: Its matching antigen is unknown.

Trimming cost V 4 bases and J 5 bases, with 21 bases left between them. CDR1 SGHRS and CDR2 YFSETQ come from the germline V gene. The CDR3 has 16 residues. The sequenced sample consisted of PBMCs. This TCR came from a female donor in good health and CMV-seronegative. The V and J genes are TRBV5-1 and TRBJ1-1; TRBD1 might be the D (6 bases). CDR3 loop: CASSPVGAQGGTEAFF. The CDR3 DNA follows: TGCGCCAGCAGCCCGGTGGGGGCGCAGGGTGGGACTGAAGCTTTCTTT. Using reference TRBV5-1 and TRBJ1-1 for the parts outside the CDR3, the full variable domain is KAGVTQTPRYLIKTRGQQVTLSCSPISGHRSVSWYQQTPGQGLQFLFEYFSETQRNKGNFPGRFSGRQFSNSRSEMNVSTLELGDSALYLCASSPVGAQGGTEAFFGQGTRLTVV.